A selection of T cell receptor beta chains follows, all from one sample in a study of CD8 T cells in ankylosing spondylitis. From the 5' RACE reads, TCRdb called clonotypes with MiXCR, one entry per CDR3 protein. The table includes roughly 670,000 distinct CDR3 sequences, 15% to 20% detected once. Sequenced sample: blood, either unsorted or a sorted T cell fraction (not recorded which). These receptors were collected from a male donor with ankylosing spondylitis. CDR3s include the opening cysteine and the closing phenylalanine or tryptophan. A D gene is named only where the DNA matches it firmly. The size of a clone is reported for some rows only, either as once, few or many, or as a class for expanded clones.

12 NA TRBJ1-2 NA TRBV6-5 CASISAYYGYTF TGTGCCAGCATCAGCGCCTACTATGGCTACACCTTC
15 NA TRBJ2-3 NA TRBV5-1 CASSPSQGYTDTQYF TGCGCCAGCAGCCCGAGCCAGGGGTACACAGATACGCAGTATTTT
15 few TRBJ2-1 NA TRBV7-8 CASSLGGAQRNEQFF TGTGCCAGCAGCCTAGGGGGAGCGCAACGGAATGAGCAGTTCTTC
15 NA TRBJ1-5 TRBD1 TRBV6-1 CATLRVTGLHQPQHF TGTGCCACCCTCCGTGTGACAGGGCTTCATCAGCCCCAGCATTTT
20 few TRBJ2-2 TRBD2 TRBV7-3 CASSFIRTSGRTTNTGELFF TGTGCCAGCAGCTTTATCCGGACTAGCGGGAGAACTACGAACACCGGGGAGCTGTTTTTT
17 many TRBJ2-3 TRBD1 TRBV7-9 CASSLGQAPTGANTQYF TGTGCCAGCAGCTTAGGTCAAGCTCCGACAGGGGCAAATACGCAGTATTTT
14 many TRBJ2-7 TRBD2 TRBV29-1 CSGGTSGSSYEQYF TGCAGCGGCGGAACTAGCGGGAGCTCCTACGAGCAGTACTTC
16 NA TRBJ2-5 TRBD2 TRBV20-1 CSATTPGTSGKETQYF TGCAGTGCTACCACCCCCGGGACTAGCGGAAAAGAGACCCAGTACTTC
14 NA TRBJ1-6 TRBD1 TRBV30 CAWDRDRGSSPLHF TGTGCCTGGGACCGGGACAGGGGTTCTTCACCCCTCCACTTT
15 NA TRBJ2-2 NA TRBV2 CASSLGSRMAGELFF TGTGCCAGCAGTCTCGGGTCACGCATGGCCGGGGAGCTGTTTTTT
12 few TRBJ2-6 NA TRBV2 CASSEGANVLTF TGTGCCAGCAGTGAAGGGGCCAACGTCCTGACTTTC
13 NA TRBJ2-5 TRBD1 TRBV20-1 CSAVRTGTETQYF TGCAGTGCCGTCCGGACAGGGACAGAGACCCAGTACTTC
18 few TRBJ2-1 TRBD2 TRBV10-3 CAISEPTSGRAGYNEQFF TGTGCCATCAGTGAGCCGACTAGCGGGAGGGCAGGGTACAATGAGCAGTTCTTC
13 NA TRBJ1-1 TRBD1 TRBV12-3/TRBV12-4 CASSPAGQDEAFF TGTGCCAGCAGCCCAGCCGGACAGGACGAAGCTTTCTTT
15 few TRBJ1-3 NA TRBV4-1 CASSPSQSAGNTIYF TGCGCCAGCAGCCCTTCACAATCGGCTGGAAACACCATATATTTT
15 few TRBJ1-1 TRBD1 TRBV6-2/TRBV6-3 CASSYLRTGSTEAFF TGTGCCAGCAGTTACCTGCGGACAGGGAGTACTGAAGCTTTCTTT
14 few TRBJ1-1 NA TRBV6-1 CASSRKTPQGEAFF TGTGCCAGCAGCCGCAAAACTCCCCAGGGTGAAGCTTTCTTT
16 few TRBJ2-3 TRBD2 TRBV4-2 CASSQGLAGDRDTQYF TGTGCCAGCAGCCAAGGACTAGCGGGGGACCGGGATACGCAGTATTTT